This is a list of T cell receptor beta chains from one sample in a study of Graves' ophthalmopathy and Graves' hyperthyroidism. Via MiXCR, TCRdb re-called the multiplex PCR reads, giving one row per CDR3 protein. The profile shows 200,000 to 250,000 distinct CDR3 sequences, approximately 21% of them singletons. The sequencing input was peripheral blood. These receptors were collected from a woman between 45 and 65 years old with Graves' ophthalmopathy. Each CDR3 is given with its conserved first and last residue. Fields, in order: clone size, D gene, V gene, J gene, CDR3 DNA, CDR3 protein. The D gene is left open where the match is weak. Clone size is not always given. Where it is, it says once, few, many or a class for expanded clones.

clone size: -; D gene: TRBD2; V gene: TRBV6-2/TRBV6-3; J gene: TRBJ2-7; CDR3 DNA: TGTGCCAGCAGCCGGGCGGATCTAGCGGGGGGTTACGAGCAGTACTTC; CDR3 protein: CASSRADLAGGYEQYF
clone size: many; D gene: TRBD1; V gene: TRBV11-3; J gene: TRBJ1-2; CDR3 DNA: TGTGCCAGCAGCTTAAAACTTGCTAGGGACAGGGGCTATGGCTACACCTTC; CDR3 protein: CASSLKLARDRGYGYTF
clone size: few; D gene: TRBD2; V gene: TRBV6-5; J gene: TRBJ2-5; CDR3 DNA: TGTGCCAGCAGTTACTCGCCTAGCGGGGGTAAAGAGACCCAGTACTTC; CDR3 protein: CASSYSPSGGKETQYF
clone size: many; D gene: TRBD1; V gene: TRBV20-1; J gene: TRBJ1-1; CDR3 DNA: TGCAGTGCTAGACGGACAGGGGGTACCAGAGCTTTCTTT; CDR3 protein: CSARRTGGTRAFF
clone size: many; D gene: TRBD1; V gene: TRBV6-5; J gene: TRBJ1-1; CDR3 DNA: TGTGCCAGCAGTTTCTCCGGGACAGCCCTTGAAGCTTTCTTT; CDR3 protein: CASSFSGTALEAFF
clone size: many; D gene: -; V gene: TRBV11-2; J gene: TRBJ1-2; CDR3 DNA: TGTGCCAGCAGCTTAGATAGATCCCAGGGTGGCTACACCTTC; CDR3 protein: CASSLDRSQGGYTF
clone size: few; D gene: TRBD1; V gene: TRBV28; J gene: TRBJ2-7; CDR3 DNA: TGTGCCAGCAGTTCGCGACAGGGGGCTCCCGAGCAGTACTTC; CDR3 protein: CASSSRQGAPEQYF
clone size: many; D gene: TRBD1; V gene: TRBV14; J gene: TRBJ2-5; CDR3 DNA: TGTGCCAGCAGCCAAGCCGCCCCGTGGCAGGGGGTTGAGACCCAGTACTTC; CDR3 protein: CASSQAAPWQGVETQYF
clone size: many; D gene: -; V gene: TRBV5-1; J gene: TRBJ1-1; CDR3 DNA: TGCGCCAGCAGCTTGGGACATTTGAACACTGAAGCTTTCTTT; CDR3 protein: CASSLGHLNTEAFF
clone size: -; D gene: -; V gene: TRBV5-1; J gene: TRBJ2-1; CDR3 DNA: TGCGCCAGCAGCTTCGCTGGGCGGTTGCAGTTCTTC; CDR3 protein: CASSFAGRLQFF
clone size: many; D gene: TRBD1; V gene: TRBV25-1; J gene: TRBJ2-5; CDR3 DNA: TGTGCCAGCAGTGAGCCGACAGGGATGGAGACCCAGTACTTC; CDR3 protein: CASSEPTGMETQYF
clone size: many; D gene: TRBD2; V gene: TRBV6-5; J gene: TRBJ2-7; CDR3 DNA: TGTGCCAGCAGGGGGATAACTAGCGGGAGGCACTACGAGCAGTACTTC; CDR3 protein: CASRGITSGRHYEQYF
clone size: -; D gene: TRBD1; V gene: TRBV3-1; J gene: TRBJ1-2; CDR3 DNA: TGTGCCAGCAGCCAAGGACAGGGGAATGTAGGAGGCTACACCTTC; CDR3 protein: CASSQGQGNVGGYTF
clone size: -; D gene: TRBD1; V gene: TRBV27; J gene: TRBJ1-5; CDR3 DNA: TGTGCCAGCAGTTCCAGAACAGGGGTCGCGATTCTGCCCCAGCATTTT; CDR3 protein: CASSSRTGVAILPQHF
clone size: many; D gene: TRBD1; V gene: TRBV12-5; J gene: TRBJ2-3; CDR3 DNA: TGTGCTAGTGGCCCCGGACAGGGAAGGGGTACGCAGTATTTT; CDR3 protein: CASGPGQGRGTQYF
clone size: few; D gene: -; V gene: TRBV12-3/TRBV12-4; J gene: TRBJ1-3; CDR3 DNA: TGTGCCAGCAGTCCCATAGGGAGAAACACCATATATTTT; CDR3 protein: CASSPIGRNTIYF
clone size: -; D gene: -; V gene: TRBV5-1; J gene: TRBJ1-2; CDR3 DNA: TGCGCCAGCAGCCCTCGAGGGAGGGGGGATGGCTACACCTTC; CDR3 protein: CASSPRGRGDGYTF
clone size: many; D gene: -; V gene: TRBV6-5; J gene: TRBJ1-2; CDR3 DNA: TGTGCCAGCAGTTACGGTGGGGTCCGTGGCTACACCTTC; CDR3 protein: CASSYGGVRGYTF
clone size: -; D gene: -; V gene: TRBV30; J gene: TRBJ1-2; CDR3 DNA: TGTGCCCCCAAGACAGACCCCTATGGCTACACCTTC; CDR3 protein: CAPKTDPYGYTF
clone size: many; D gene: -; V gene: TRBV7-9; J gene: TRBJ1-1; CDR3 DNA: TGTGCCAGCAGCTTAGAAGGAGTCACTGAAGCTTTCTTT; CDR3 protein: CASSLEGVTEAFF
clone size: many; D gene: TRBD1; V gene: TRBV19; J gene: TRBJ1-2; CDR3 DNA: TGCGGACAGGGCGATGGCTACACCTTC; CDR3 protein: CGQGDGYTF
clone size: -; D gene: -; V gene: TRBV5-1; J gene: TRBJ2-7; CDR3 DNA: TGCGCCAGCAGCTTGGGACGAAACGAGCAGTACTTC; CDR3 protein: CASSLGRNEQYF
clone size: -; D gene: TRBD1; V gene: TRBV6-5; J gene: TRBJ2-5; CDR3 DNA: TGTGCCAGCAGTTACTCCGGGACAGCTAAAGAGACCCAGTACTTC; CDR3 protein: CASSYSGTAKETQYF
clone size: few; D gene: TRBD2; V gene: TRBV27; J gene: TRBJ2-2; CDR3 DNA: TGTGCCAGCACCCTCGGCGGGAGGGCTGTCGGGGAGCTGTTTTTT; CDR3 protein: CASTLGGRAVGELFF
clone size: many; D gene: -; V gene: TRBV10-3; J gene: TRBJ2-7; CDR3 DNA: TGTGCCATCAGTGAGTCGAAGGGAGCCTACGAGCAGTACTTC; CDR3 protein: CAISESKGAYEQYF
clone size: many; D gene: TRBD1; V gene: TRBV20-1; J gene: TRBJ1-3; CDR3 DNA: TGCAGTGCACGAACCGGGACAGCGAGCTCTGGAAACACCATATATTTT; CDR3 protein: CSARTGTASSGNTIYF
clone size: many; D gene: -; V gene: TRBV20-1; J gene: TRBJ2-5; CDR3 DNA: TGCAGTGCTGGATCTCTGGTTGGGGAAGAGACCCAGTACTTC; CDR3 protein: CSAGSLVGEETQYF
clone size: many; D gene: -; V gene: TRBV7-9; J gene: TRBJ2-5; CDR3 DNA: TGTGCCAGCAGCTTTCAGGGGGAGACCCAGTACTTC; CDR3 protein: CASSFQGETQYF
clone size: many; D gene: TRBD2; V gene: TRBV28; J gene: TRBJ2-5; CDR3 DNA: TGTGCCAGCAGCTTAAGGACTAGCAGAAACCAAGAGACCCAGTACTTC; CDR3 protein: CASSLRTSRNQETQYF
clone size: many; D gene: TRBD2; V gene: TRBV7-3; J gene: TRBJ2-7; CDR3 DNA: TGTGCCAGCAGCCGTACTAGCGGTCACTCCTACGAGCAGTACTTC; CDR3 protein: CASSRTSGHSYEQYF
clone size: -; D gene: -; V gene: TRBV30; J gene: TRBJ1-1; CDR3 DNA: TGTGCCTGGAGATCCAGGGGTGACACTGAAGCTTTCTTT; CDR3 protein: CAWRSRGDTEAFF
clone size: many; D gene: -; V gene: TRBV7-8; J gene: TRBJ1-2; CDR3 DNA: TGTGCCAGCAGCCTACTGGCCGGGACACGAGTTAACTATGGCTACACCTTC; CDR3 protein: CASSLLAGTRVNYGYTF
clone size: many; D gene: -; V gene: TRBV7-2; J gene: TRBJ2-5; CDR3 DNA: TGTGCCAGCAGCTTAGGAAGGGCACAAGAGACCCAGTACTTC; CDR3 protein: CASSLGRAQETQYF
clone size: many; D gene: -; V gene: TRBV24-1; J gene: TRBJ2-5; CDR3 DNA: TGTGCCACCCAAACGGGGGCCGTGGAGACCCAGTACTTC; CDR3 protein: CATQTGAVETQYF
clone size: many; D gene: -; V gene: TRBV30; J gene: TRBJ1-5; CDR3 DNA: TGTGCCTGGAGTGTACGGCAGAATCAGCCCCAGCATTTT; CDR3 protein: CAWSVRQNQPQHF
clone size: -; D gene: -; V gene: TRBV12-3/TRBV12-4; J gene: TRBJ2-7; CDR3 DNA: TGTGCCAGCAGTGACCCGGACTACGAGCAGTACTTC; CDR3 protein: CASSDPDYEQYF
clone size: many; D gene: -; V gene: TRBV25-1; J gene: TRBJ1-6; CDR3 DNA: TGTGCCAGCAGCAACTTGGGGCTAGTAGGTTCACCCCTCCACTTT; CDR3 protein: CASSNLGLVGSPLHF
clone size: many; D gene: TRBD1; V gene: TRBV20-1; J gene: TRBJ1-6; CDR3 DNA: TGCAGTGCTAGAAGGTTCAACAGGGGAGTAGGATCACCCCTCCACTTT; CDR3 protein: CSARRFNRGVGSPLHF
clone size: many; D gene: -; V gene: TRBV29-1; J gene: TRBJ2-7; CDR3 DNA: TGCAGCGTTGAAACGTCGACGCCCTACGAGCAGTACTTC; CDR3 protein: CSVETSTPYEQYF
clone size: many; D gene: -; V gene: TRBV20-1; J gene: TRBJ2-5; CDR3 DNA: TGCAGTGCTAGAAGGCCCCGGGAGTACCAAGAGACCCAGTACTTC; CDR3 protein: CSARRPREYQETQYF
clone size: many; D gene: -; V gene: TRBV6-1; J gene: TRBJ1-6; CDR3 DNA: TGTGCCAGCAGCCTGGGGTTACGGACTCCCACCGGTTCACCCCTCCACTTT; CDR3 protein: CASSLGLRTPTGSPLHF
clone size: -; D gene: -; V gene: TRBV6-2/TRBV6-3; J gene: TRBJ1-6; CDR3 DNA: TGTGCCAGCAGTATCACAGGGAACTCACCCCTCCACTTT; CDR3 protein: CASSITGNSPLHF
clone size: few; D gene: TRBD1; V gene: TRBV7-9; J gene: TRBJ1-3; CDR3 DNA: TGTGCCAGCAGCGAGGGACAGGGGGCTCGAAACACCATATATTTT; CDR3 protein: CASSEGQGARNTIYF
clone size: many; D gene: -; V gene: TRBV6-5; J gene: TRBJ1-1; CDR3 DNA: TGTGCCAGCAGTTACTCAGGGAAGCGGACTGAAGCTTTCTTT; CDR3 protein: CASSYSGKRTEAFF
clone size: -; D gene: -; V gene: TRBV6-2/TRBV6-3; J gene: TRBJ2-2; CDR3 DNA: TGTGCCAGCAGTTACGACGTGAACACCGGGGAGCTGTTTTTT; CDR3 protein: CASSYDVNTGELFF
clone size: many; D gene: TRBD2; V gene: TRBV29-1; J gene: TRBJ2-7; CDR3 DNA: TGCAGCGTTGAGGGACTAGCGGGAGCGGAGGGGGAGCAGTACTTC; CDR3 protein: CSVEGLAGAEGEQYF
clone size: many; D gene: TRBD1; V gene: TRBV6-5; J gene: TRBJ1-2; CDR3 DNA: TGTGCCAGCAGTTACTCGAAGTTGGGACAGCAGCACTATGGCTACACCTTC; CDR3 protein: CASSYSKLGQQHYGYTF
clone size: many; D gene: -; V gene: TRBV7-2; J gene: TRBJ2-5; CDR3 DNA: TGTGCCAGCGGAACAGACCAAGAGACCCAGTACTTC; CDR3 protein: CASGTDQETQYF
clone size: few; D gene: -; V gene: TRBV11-2; J gene: TRBJ2-3; CDR3 DNA: TGTGCCAGCAGCTTAGAAGACACAGATACGCAGTATTTT; CDR3 protein: CASSLEDTDTQYF
clone size: few; D gene: TRBD1; V gene: TRBV19; J gene: TRBJ1-2; CDR3 DNA: TGTGCCAGTGAAGACAGGGGGAGTGGCTACACCTTC; CDR3 protein: CASEDRGSGYTF